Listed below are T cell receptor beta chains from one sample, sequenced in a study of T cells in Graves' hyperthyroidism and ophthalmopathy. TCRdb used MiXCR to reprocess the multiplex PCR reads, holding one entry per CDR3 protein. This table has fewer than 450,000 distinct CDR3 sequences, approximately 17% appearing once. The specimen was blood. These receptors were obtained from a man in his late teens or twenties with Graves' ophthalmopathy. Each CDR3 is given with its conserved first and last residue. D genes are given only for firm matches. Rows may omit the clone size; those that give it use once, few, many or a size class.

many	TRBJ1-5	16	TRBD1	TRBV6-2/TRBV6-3	CASSYPRTGFNQPQHF	TGTGCCAGCAGTTACCCCCGGACAGGGTTCAATCAGCCCCAGCATTTT
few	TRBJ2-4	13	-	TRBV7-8	CASSPEAKNIQYF	TGTGCCAGCAGCCCTGAAGCCAAAAACATTCAGTACTTC
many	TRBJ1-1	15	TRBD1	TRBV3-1	CASSQGQGANTEAFF	TGTGCCAGCAGCCAGGGACAGGGAGCGAACACTGAAGCTTTCTTT
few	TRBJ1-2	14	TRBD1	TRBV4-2	CASSPGAGGYGYTF	TGTGCCAGCAGCCCTGGGGCAGGGGGCTATGGCTACACCTTC
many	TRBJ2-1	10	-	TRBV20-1	CSASQNEQFF	TGCAGTGCTAGTCAGAATGAGCAGTTCTTC
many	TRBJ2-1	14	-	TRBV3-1	CASSPPYSYNEQFF	TGTGCCAGCAGCCCGCCATACTCCTACAATGAGCAGTTCTTC
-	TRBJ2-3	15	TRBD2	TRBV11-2	CASSNLAGITDTQYF	TGTGCCAGCAGCAACTTAGCGGGGATCACAGATACGCAGTATTTT
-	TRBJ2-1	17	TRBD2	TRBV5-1	CASSLRPSGPGSYEQFF	TGCGCCAGCAGCTTGAGGCCTAGCGGGCCGGGGAGCTATGAGCAGTTCTTC
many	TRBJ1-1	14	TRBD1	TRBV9	CASSGQGMNTEAFF	TGTGCCAGCAGCGGACAGGGCATGAACACTGAAGCTTTCTTT
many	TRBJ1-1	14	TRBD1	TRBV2	CASSLGDRGLEAFF	TGTGCCAGCAGCTTAGGTGACAGGGGGCTTGAAGCTTTCTTT
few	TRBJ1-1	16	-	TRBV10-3	CAISDLQTGRGTEAFF	TGTGCCATCAGTGATCTACAGACGGGCCGGGGCACTGAAGCTTTCTTT
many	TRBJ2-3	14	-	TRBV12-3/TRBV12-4	CASGLHTRSDTQYF	TGTGCCAGCGGCCTTCATACTCGATCAGATACGCAGTATTTT
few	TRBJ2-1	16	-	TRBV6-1	CASSEALLLPGDEQFF	TGTGCCAGCAGTGAAGCGCTTCTACTTCCTGGGGATGAGCAGTTCTTC
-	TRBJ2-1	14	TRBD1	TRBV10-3	CAISAPGQTVEQFF	TGTGCCATCAGCGCGCCGGGACAGACGGTCGAGCAGTTCTTC
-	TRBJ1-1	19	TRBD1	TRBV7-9	CASSWGQGPHRDRGLEAFF	TGTGCCAGCAGCTGGGGACAGGGGCCTCACCGGGACAGGGGGCTTGAAGCTTTCTTT
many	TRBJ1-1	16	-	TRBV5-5	CASSSSGGGMNTEAFF	TGTGCCAGCAGCTCCTCCGGGGGGGGAATGAACACTGAAGCTTTCTTT
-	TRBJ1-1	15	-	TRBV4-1	CASSQVGGGNTEAFF	TGCGCCAGCAGCCAAGTAGGAGGAGGGAACACTGAAGCTTTCTTT
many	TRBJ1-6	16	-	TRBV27	CASSLNSQGGNSPLHF	TGTGCCAGCAGTTTAAATTCACAGGGAGGTAATTCACCCCTCCACTTT
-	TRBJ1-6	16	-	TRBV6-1	CASSEGLFSYNSPLHF	TGTGCCAGCAGTGAGGGGCTGTTCTCCTATAATTCACCCCTCCACTTT
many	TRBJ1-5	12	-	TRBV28	CASSSADQPQHF	TGTGCCAGCAGCTCCGCTGATCAGCCCCAGCATTTT
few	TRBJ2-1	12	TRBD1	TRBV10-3	CACSTGTGVQFF	TGTGCCTGCAGTACCGGGACAGGGGTTCAGTTCTTC
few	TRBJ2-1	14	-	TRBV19	CASSGTPRHNEQFF	TGTGCCAGTAGTGGGACCCCGAGGCACAATGAGCAGTTCTTC
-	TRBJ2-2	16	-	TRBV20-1	CSASDNSGLHTGELFF	TGCAGTGCTAGTGACAACTCGGGATTACACACCGGGGAGCTGTTTTTT
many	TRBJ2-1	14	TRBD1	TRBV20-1	CSGTGTGPYNEQFF	TGCAGTGGAACCGGGACAGGACCCTACAATGAGCAGTTCTTC
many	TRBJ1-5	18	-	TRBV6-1	CASSPILFPTISNQPQHF	TGTGCCAGCAGTCCCATCCTCTTCCCGACGATTAGCAATCAGCCCCAGCATTTT
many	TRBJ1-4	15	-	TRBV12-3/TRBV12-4	CASRPGLGAVEKLFF	TGTGCCAGCAGGCCGGGATTGGGGGCGGTCGAAAAACTGTTTTTT
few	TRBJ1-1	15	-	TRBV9	CASSASGTPSTEAFF	TGTGCCAGCAGCGCCTCCGGGACGCCGAGCACTGAAGCTTTCTTT
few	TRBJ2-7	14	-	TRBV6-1	CASSPKTDSYEQYF	TGTGCCAGCAGCCCGAAGACGGACTCCTACGAGCAGTACTTC
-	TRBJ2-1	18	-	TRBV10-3	CAISPDSFDRSSYNEQFF	TGTGCCATCAGTCCGGACAGTTTTGATCGGAGCTCCTACAATGAGCAGTTCTTC
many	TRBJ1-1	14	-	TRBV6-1	CASSSPSLGFEAFF	TGTGCCAGCAGTTCCCCGTCGCTGGGGTTCGAAGCTTTCTTT
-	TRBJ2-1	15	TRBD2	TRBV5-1	CASNLLAGDYNEQFF	TGCGCCAGCAACCTACTAGCGGGGGATTACAATGAGCAGTTCTTC
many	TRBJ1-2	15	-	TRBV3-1	CASSQRDSGTIGYTF	TGTGCCAGCAGCCAGCGAGATTCCGGGACGATAGGCTACACCTTC
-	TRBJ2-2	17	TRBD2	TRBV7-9	CASSPLAGHTNTGELFF	TGTGCCAGCAGCCCACTAGCGGGCCATACGAACACCGGGGAGCTGTTTTTT
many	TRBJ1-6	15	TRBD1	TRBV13	CASSLEGQDNSPLHF	TGTGCCAGCAGCTTAGAAGGACAGGATAATTCACCCCTCCACTTT
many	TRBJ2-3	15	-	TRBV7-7	CASSPGTTYTDTQYF	TGTGCCAGCAGCCCAGGTACCACATACACAGATACGCAGTATTTT
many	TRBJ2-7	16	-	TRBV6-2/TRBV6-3	CASSYEGIDIPYEQYF	TGTGCCAGCAGTTACGAGGGTATCGATATCCCCTACGAGCAGTACTTC
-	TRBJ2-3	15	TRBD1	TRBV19	CASSQGASGTDTQYF	TGTGCCAGTAGTCAGGGGGCCAGCGGCACAGATACGCAGTATTTT